This TCR beta chain was captured in a study of OX40 agonist ivuxolimab in advanced cancers. Looking at the study overall: Ivuxolimab, which targeted the costimulatory receptor OX40 (CD134), was an agonistic, fully human IgG2 monoclonal antibody. In the dose-escalation cohort, 82.7% of patients were male, and the mean age was roughly 56 years with a range of roughly 23 to 79. Intravenous ivuxolimab was administered to patients every 2 weeks at six dose levels: 0.01, 0.1, 0.3, 1.5, 3 and 10 mg/kg. Three dose-escalation patients achieved partial responses, one with hepatocellular carcinoma and two with cutaneous melanoma. Of the 50 to 55 dose-escalation patients, hepatocellular carcinoma was present in approximately 20, melanoma in roughly 15, renal cell carcinoma in 9 and head and neck cancer in 9. The paper reports the monotherapy dose-escalation portion (N of about 54 patients) of the phase I ivuxolimab trial. The point of sequencing TCRbeta in the periphery was to test whether ivuxolimab changed TCR sequence diversity and drove clonal T-cell expansion. Patients were allowed to have had prior anti-PD-1, anti-PD-L1 or anti-CTLA-4 therapy, and about 40% of the dose-escalation patients had been treated with checkpoint inhibitors. What the research found in general, with its limitations: Low levels of normalized T-cell clonal expansion were also seen in some patients who did not respond. At doses of 0.1 to 3.0 mg/kg, clonal expansion of both CD4+ and CD8+ blood T cells was observed from baseline to week 6. Partial responders in the 0.1-3.0 mg/kg groups had among the lowest normalized peripheral clonal expansion, especially among CD8+ T cells. Antigen specificity was not determined for the clonally expanded peripheral T cells. After ivuxolimab, expanded clones were on average more numerous among CD8+ T cells than among CD4+ T cells.

Of note for this clone: Its antigen has not been determined. Per-base quality was not reported, and no clone a single base away is much larger than it.

Patients with a history of autoimmune disease or receiving systemic immunosuppression were excluded from the trial. In every dose cohort, peripheral blood was drawn for TCR sequencing at baseline, cycle 4 day 1, and cycle 7 day 1. The samples were drawn from a first-in-human, open-label, multicenter phase I dose-escalation trial of ivuxolimab. The trial enrolled adults with locally advanced or metastatic head and neck squamous cell, hepatocellular, melanoma or renal cell carcinoma. Before TCR sequencing, CD4+ and CD8+ T cells were separately sorted from peripheral blood. Germline trimming amounts to 5 bases on V and 8 bases on J, with 9 as the count of junction bases outside the gene matches. CDR1 and CDR2 are read off the germline V gene as MNHNS and SASEGT. The CDR3 contains 15 residues, cysteine and phenylalanine counted. The kept DNA is CDR3 alone, 45 bases in frame from the first base. To sequence the TCRbeta CDR3 region, genomic DNA was isolated from the sorted cells. The immunoSEQ Assay was used for sequencing of TCRbeta CDR3 regions. TCRdb retrieved this table from immuneACCESS and kept in-frame rearrangements only. Not all clones are present; in checked studies, unresolved V genes account for under half, and no reason is known for the remainder. The sample table records tens of thousands of clones; about nine tenths of these occur just once. Around 0.35% of the sample is in the top ten clones.

This TCR came from an adult with an advanced solid tumor such as melanoma, head and neck, liver or kidney cancer. Sample: CD4+ or CD8+ T cells sorted from blood, taken in a trial of the OX40 agonist ivuxolimab. The sequence joins TRBV6-1 to TRBJ1-6; TRBD1 agrees with 7 junctional bases. Here the CDR3 is given as CASSPPSGGHSPLHF. In nucleotide form, the sequence is TGTGCCAGCAGTCCCCCGTCAGGGGGTCATTCACCCCTCCACTTT.